The 9 T cell receptor beta chains reported below all come from one sample, sequenced in a study of blood T cell repertoires in COVID-19. Only in-frame clones appear in the TCRdb table, and some are missing; sequencing was by immunoSEQ multiplex PCR. This sample has around 300,000 clones, with nearly 90% found just once. Sequencing was performed on PBMCs or T cells enriched from blood (not recorded which). The source of these receptors is a woman between 18 and 29 years old with acute COVID-19.

V gene TRBV5-1 combines with J gene TRBJ2-2, with 7 bases lining up with TRBD1. Germline V CDR1 and CDR2: SGHRS, YFSETQ. The CDR3 has 15 residues. The V gene end was trimmed by 6 bases and the J gene end by 2 bases; junction bases not matched to a gene: 7. The CDR3 region has the DNA TGCGCCAGCACCGGGACAGCGATTAACACCGGGGAGCTGTTTTTT. It yields the protein CASTGTAINTGELFF.

The chain has TRBV30 and TRBJ2-7; 9 bases are shared with TRBD2. Germline assignment: CDR1 GTSNPN and CDR2 SVGIG (reference sequence). V gave up 2 bases and J gave up 2 bases; unmatched junction bases: 4. This CDR3 contains 14 residues. CDR3 protein: CAWSLGLATYEQYF. In DNA form, the CDR3 reads TGTGCCTGGAGTCTTGGACTAGCGACCTACGAGCAGTACTTC.

The chain employs TRBV19 and TRBJ1-1; 8 nucleotides match TRBD1. Trimming took 6 bases from V and 3 from J; bases not matched to a gene: 9. This CDR3 has 15 residues. Germline-derived CDR1 and CDR2 are LNHDA and SQIVND (reference sequence). DNA of the CDR3: TGTGCCAGTAGAGGACAGGGAGTATTCGACACTGAAGCTTTCTTT. Its translation: CASRGQGVFDTEAFF.

The gene calls are TRBV28 and TRBJ1-5, with D possibly matching TRBD1 (6 bases). The CDR3 has 14 residues. The V end lost 10 bases, the J end lost 3 bases, and 16 bases lay between the germline ends. Germline CDR1 reads MDHEN; CDR2 reads SYDVKM. CDR3 amino acids: CATEIGQHNQPQHF. The DNA of the CDR3 is TGTGCCACCGAGATCGGACAGCACAATCAGCCCCAGCATTTT.

Worth noting for this clone: One junction end disagrees with the germline gene, perhaps due to a read error. This sequence joins TRBV27 and TRBJ1-2; 10 nucleotides agree with TRBD1. Germline values: CDR1 MNHEY, CDR2 SMNVEV (reference sequence). The CDR3 has 15 residues. The CDR3 protein is CASSLSSGQGNGYTF. The CDR3 nucleotides read TGTGCCAGCAGTCTATCCTCGGGACAGGGGAATGGCTACACCTTC.

The chain has TRBV11-2 and TRBJ1-2; 9 nucleotides align to TRBD1. The V gene's germline CDR1 is SGHAT and CDR2 FQNNGV. This CDR3 has 15 amino acids. V was clipped by 6 bases and J by 4 bases; unmatched bases: 9. In DNA form, the CDR3 reads TGTGCCAGCAGTCGAGGGACAGGGACCTCCTATGGCTACACCTTC. It is translated as CASSRGTGTSYGYTF.

The genes are TRBV7-3 and TRBJ2-3, with TRBD2 identical over 9 bases. V lost 4 bases and J lost 1; bases outside the gene matches: 6. The CDR3 sequence is 16 residues long. The V gene's germline CDR1 is SGHTA and CDR2 FQGTGA. DNA for the CDR3: TGTGCCAGCAGCTCTGCAGCGGGAGGAGGCACAGATACGCAGTATTTT. Its protein is CASSSAAGGGTDTQYF.

The rearrangement joins TRBV28 to TRBJ1-2; 7 bases agree with TRBD1. The trim removed 1 base at V and 3 bases at J, leaving 8 bases unmatched. Per germline, CDR1 MDHEN and CDR2 SYDVKM. The CDR3 is 16 amino acids. CDR3 nucleotides: TGTGCCAGCAGTTTATTCTCCCTCGGACAGGACTATGGCTACACCTTC. It encodes CASSLFSLGQDYGYTF.

This clone has more than one count but fewer than ten. The chain recombines TRBV6-5 with TRBJ1-1, with a weak D call TRBD1 (6 bases). V lost 2 bases, J lost 5 bases, and 12 bases lay in between. Looked up from germline, CDR1 is MNHEY and CDR2 is SVGAGI. This CDR3 region has 14 residues. The chain's CDR3 is CASSYNREGTEAFF. The CDR3 DNA reads as TGTGCCAGCAGTTACAACAGGGAGGGTACTGAAGCTTTCTTT.